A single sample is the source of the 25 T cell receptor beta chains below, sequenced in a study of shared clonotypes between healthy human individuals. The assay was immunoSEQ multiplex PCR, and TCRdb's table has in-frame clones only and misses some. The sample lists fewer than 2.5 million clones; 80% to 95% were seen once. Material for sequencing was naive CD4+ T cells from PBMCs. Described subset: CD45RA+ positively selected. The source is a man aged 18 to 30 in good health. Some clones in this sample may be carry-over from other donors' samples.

The DNA for the CDR3 is TGTGCCAGCAGTGATGGCAGGGCGCTAAGAAAGGGGATGGACGAGCAGTACTTC. Translated, it gives CASSDGRALRKGMDEQYF. The chain couples TRBV6-1 to TRBJ2-7; a possible D gene is TRBD1 (5 bases). V was shortened by 3 bases and J by 5 bases, with 26 bases between the two germline ends. The length of the CDR3 is 18 residues. Germline CDR1 reads MNHNS; CDR2 reads SASEGT.

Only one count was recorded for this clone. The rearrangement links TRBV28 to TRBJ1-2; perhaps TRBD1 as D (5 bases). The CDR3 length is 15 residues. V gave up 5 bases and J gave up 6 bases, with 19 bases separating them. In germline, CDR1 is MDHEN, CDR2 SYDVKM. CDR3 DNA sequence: TGTGCCAGCAGTGTTCCCCAGGGCAGAACAGATGGCTACACCTTC. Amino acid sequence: CASSVPQGRTDGYTF.

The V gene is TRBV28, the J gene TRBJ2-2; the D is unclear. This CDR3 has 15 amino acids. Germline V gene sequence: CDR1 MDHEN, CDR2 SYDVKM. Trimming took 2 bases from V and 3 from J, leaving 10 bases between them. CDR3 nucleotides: TGTGCCAGCAGTTTAGGCAGAAGGGACACCGGGGAGCTGTTTTTT. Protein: CASSLGRRDTGELFF.

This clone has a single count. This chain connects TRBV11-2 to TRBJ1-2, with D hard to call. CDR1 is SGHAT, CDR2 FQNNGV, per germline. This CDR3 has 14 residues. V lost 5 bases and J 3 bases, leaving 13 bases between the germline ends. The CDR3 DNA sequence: TGTGCCAGCAGCATTCGGGAGGCGGACTATGGCTACACCTTC. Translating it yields CASSIREADYGYTF.

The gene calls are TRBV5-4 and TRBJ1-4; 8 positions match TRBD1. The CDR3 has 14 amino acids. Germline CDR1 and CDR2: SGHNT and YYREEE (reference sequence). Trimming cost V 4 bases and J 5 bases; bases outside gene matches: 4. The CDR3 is CASSRDRGNEKLFF. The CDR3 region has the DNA TGTGCCAGCAGCCGTGACAGGGGCAATGAAAAACTGTTTTTT.

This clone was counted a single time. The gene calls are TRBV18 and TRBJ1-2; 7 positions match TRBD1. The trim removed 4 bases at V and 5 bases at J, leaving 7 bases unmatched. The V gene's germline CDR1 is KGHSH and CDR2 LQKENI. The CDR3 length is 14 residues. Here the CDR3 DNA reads TGTGCCAGCTCACGGGGGACAGCAGTGTATGGCTACACCTTC. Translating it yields CASSRGTAVYGYTF.

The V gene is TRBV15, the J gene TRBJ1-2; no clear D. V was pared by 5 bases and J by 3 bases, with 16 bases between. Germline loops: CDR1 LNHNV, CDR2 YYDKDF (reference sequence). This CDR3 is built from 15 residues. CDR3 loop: CATSQGLPGDYGYTF. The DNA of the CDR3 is TGTGCCACCAGCCAAGGTCTCCCTGGCGACTATGGCTACACCTTC.

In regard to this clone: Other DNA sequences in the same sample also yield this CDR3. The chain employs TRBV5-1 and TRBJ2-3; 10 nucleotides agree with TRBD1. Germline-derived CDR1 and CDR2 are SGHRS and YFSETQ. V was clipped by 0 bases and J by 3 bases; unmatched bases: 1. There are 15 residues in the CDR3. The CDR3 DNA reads TGCGCCAGCAGCTTGGGACAGGGGGCAACAGATACGCAGTATTTT. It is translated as CASSLGQGATDTQYF.

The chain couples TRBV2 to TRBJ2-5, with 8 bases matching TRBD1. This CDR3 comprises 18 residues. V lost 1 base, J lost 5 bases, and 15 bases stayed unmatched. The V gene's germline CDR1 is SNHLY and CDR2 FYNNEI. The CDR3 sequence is CASSEVTGTGLSRETQYF. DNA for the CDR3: TGTGCCAGCAGTGAAGTAACCGGGACAGGCCTATCGAGGGAGACCCAGTACTTC.

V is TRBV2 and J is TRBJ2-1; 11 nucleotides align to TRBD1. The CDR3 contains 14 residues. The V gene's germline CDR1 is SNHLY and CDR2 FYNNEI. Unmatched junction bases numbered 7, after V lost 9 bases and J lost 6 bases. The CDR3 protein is CARPAGQGGNEQFF. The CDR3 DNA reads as TGTGCCAGACCCGCGGGACAGGGGGGCAATGAGCAGTTCTTC.

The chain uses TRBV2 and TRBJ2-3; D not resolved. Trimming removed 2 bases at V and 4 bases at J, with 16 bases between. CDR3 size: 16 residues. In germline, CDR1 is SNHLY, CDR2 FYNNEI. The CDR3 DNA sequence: TGTGCCAGCAGTGAACCGATCGTAGGCGTTGCAGATACGCAGTATTTT. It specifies CASSEPIVGVADTQYF. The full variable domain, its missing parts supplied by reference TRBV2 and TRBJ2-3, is EPEVTQTPSHQVTQMGQEVILRCVPISNHLYFYWYRQILGQKVEFLVSFYNNEISEKSEIFDDQFSVERPDGSNFTLKIRSTKLEDSAMYFCASSEPIVGVADTQYFGPGTRLTVL.

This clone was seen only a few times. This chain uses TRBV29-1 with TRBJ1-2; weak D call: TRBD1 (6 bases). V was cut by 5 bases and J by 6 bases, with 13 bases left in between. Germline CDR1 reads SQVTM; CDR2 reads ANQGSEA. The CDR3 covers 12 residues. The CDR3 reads CSVPLRGDGYTF. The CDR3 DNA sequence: TGCAGCGTTCCTCTAAGGGGGGATGGCTACACCTTC.

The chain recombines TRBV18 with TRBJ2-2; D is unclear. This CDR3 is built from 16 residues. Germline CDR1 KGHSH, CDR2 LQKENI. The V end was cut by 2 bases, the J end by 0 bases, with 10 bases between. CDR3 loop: CASSPTWIANTGELFF. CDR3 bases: TGTGCCAGCTCACCAACGTGGATTGCGAACACCGGGGAGCTGTTTTTT.

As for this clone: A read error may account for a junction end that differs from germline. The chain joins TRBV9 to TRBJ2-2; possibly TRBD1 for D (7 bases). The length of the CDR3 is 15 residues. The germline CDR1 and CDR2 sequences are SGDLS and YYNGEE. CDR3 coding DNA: TGTGCCAGCACCGTAGGAGGGGGCGCGAGCGGGGAGCTGTTTTTT. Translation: CASTVGGGASGELFF.

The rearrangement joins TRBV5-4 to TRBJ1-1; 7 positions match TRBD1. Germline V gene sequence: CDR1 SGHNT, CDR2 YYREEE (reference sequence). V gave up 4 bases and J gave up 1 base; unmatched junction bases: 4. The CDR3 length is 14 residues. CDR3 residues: CASSIGTANTEAFF. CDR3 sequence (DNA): TGTGCCAGCAGCATCGGGACAGCGAACACTGAAGCTTTCTTT.

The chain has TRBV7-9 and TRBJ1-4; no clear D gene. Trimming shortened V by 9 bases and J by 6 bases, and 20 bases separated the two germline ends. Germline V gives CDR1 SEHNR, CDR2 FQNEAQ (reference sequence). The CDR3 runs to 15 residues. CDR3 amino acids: CASSTINTWDEKLFF. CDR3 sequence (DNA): TGTGCCAGTAGCACAATAAACACTTGGGATGAAAAACTGTTTTTT.

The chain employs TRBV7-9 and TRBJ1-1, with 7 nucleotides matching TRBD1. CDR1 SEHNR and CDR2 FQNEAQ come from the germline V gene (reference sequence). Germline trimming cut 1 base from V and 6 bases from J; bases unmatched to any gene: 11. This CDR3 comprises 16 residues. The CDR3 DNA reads TGTGCCAGCAGCTTAGTACTAAGACAGGGATGGCCTGAAGCTTTCTTT. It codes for CASSLVLRQGWPEAFF. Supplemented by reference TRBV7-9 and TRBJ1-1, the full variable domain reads DTGVSQNPRHKITKRGQNVTFRCDPISEHNRLYWYRQTLGQGPEFLTYFQNEAQLEKSRLLSDRFSAERPKGSFSTLEIQRTEQGDSAMYLCASSLVLRQGWPEAFFGQGTRLTVV.

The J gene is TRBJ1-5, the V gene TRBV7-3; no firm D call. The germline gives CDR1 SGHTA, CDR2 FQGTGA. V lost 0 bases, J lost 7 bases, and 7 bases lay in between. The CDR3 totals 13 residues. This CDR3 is CASSLTGRQPQHF. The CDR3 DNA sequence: TGTGCCAGCAGCTTAACAGGGCGCCAGCCCCAGCATTTT.

This CDR3 reads CAWSGTDSSGANVLTF. The CDR3 DNA sequence: TGTGCCTGGAGTGGGACCGACAGCTCTGGGGCCAACGTCCTGACTTTC. The gene calls are TRBV30 and TRBJ2-6; tentatively, D is TRBD1 (5 bases). The CDR3 contains 16 residues. With 1 base removed from V and 0 bases from J, the gap between germline ends came to 10 bases. Germline values: CDR1 GTSNPN, CDR2 SVGIG (reference sequence).

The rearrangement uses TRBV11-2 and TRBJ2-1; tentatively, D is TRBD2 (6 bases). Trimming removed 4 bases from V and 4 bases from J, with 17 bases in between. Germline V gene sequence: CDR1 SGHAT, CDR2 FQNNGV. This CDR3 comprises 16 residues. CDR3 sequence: CASSWRGLARYNEQFF. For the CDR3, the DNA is TGTGCCAGCAGCTGGAGAGGTCTAGCGCGATACAATGAGCAGTTCTTC.

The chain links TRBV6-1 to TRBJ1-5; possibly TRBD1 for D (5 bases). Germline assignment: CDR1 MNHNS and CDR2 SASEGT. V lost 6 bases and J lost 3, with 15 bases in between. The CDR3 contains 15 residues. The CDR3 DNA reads TGTGCCAGCAGCCTTGAGGGACCCTTCAATCAGCCCCAGCATTTT. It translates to CASSLEGPFNQPQHF.

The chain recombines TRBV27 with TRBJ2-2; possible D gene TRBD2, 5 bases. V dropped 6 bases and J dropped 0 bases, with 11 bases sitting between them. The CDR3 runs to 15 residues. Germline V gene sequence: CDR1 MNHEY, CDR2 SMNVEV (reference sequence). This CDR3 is CASRSPGANTGELFF. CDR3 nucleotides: TGTGCCAGCAGATCCCCCGGGGCGAACACCGGGGAGCTGTTTTTT.

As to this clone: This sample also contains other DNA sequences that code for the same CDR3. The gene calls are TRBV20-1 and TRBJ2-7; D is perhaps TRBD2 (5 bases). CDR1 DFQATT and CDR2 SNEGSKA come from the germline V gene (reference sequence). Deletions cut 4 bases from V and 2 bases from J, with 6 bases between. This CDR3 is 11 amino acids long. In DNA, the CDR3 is TGCAGTGCTACCGGGGCCTACGAGCAGTACTTC. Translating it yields CSATGAYEQYF.

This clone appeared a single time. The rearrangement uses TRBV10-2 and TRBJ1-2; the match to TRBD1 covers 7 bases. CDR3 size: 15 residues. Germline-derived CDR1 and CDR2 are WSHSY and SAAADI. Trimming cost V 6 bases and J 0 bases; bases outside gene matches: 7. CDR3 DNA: TGCGCCAGCAGAAGACAGGGCTCGGCTAACTATGGCTACACCTTC. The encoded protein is CASRRQGSANYGYTF.

The CDR3 DNA follows: TGTGCCAGCAGCTTCCTAGGGACAGGGGGCAACACTGAAGCTTTCTTT. Translated: CASSFLGTGGNTEAFF. The chain recombines TRBV5-6 with TRBJ1-1; 12 nucleotides match TRBD1. The V gene's germline CDR1 is SGHDT and CDR2 YYEEEE. This CDR3 has 16 residues. Unmatched junction bases numbered 4, after V lost 2 bases and J lost 2 bases.